Listed below are T cell receptor beta chains from one sample, sequenced in a study of cytomegalovirus exposure and HLA in healthy donors. Generated by immunoSEQ multiplex PCR, the TCRdb table keeps only in-frame clones and is missing some. The sample table sets out roughly 120,000 clones. Material: PBMCs. The source of these receptors is a man between 35 and 55 years old in good health and CMV-seropositive. The CDR3 runs from the conserved cysteine through the conserved F or W. A D gene is named only where the DNA matches it firmly.

TRBD2	TRBV5-1	TRBJ2-2	CASSLVQAGRTGELFF	TGCGCCAGCAGCTTGGTTCAAGCGGGAAGGACCGGGGAGCTGTTTTTT
TRBD2	TRBV25-1	TRBJ2-3	CASSDPRVTSGRPDTQYF	TGTGCCAGCAGTGACCCTCGGGTGACTAGCGGGAGGCCAGATACGCAGTATTTT
TRBD2	TRBV19	TRBJ2-2	CASSMWTSGKAGELFF	TGTGCCAGTAGTATGTGGACTAGCGGGAAGGCCGGGGAGCTGTTTTTT
TRBD1	TRBV30	TRBJ2-3	CAWSFQGVGTDTQYF	TGTGCCTGGAGTTTTCAGGGGGTGGGGACAGATACGCAGTATTTT
.	TRBV5-6	TRBJ2-7	CASSTRLQRYEQYF	TGTGCCAGCAGCACTCGACTACAACGCTACGAGCAGTACTTC
TRBD2	TRBV6-1	TRBJ2-1	CASTSGLSYNEQFF	TGTGCCAGCACTAGCGGGCTTTCCTACAATGAGCAGTTCTTC
TRBD2	TRBV7-9	TRBJ2-5	CASSLGSSGGRETQYF	TGTGCCAGCAGCTTAGGCTCCTCGGGGGGACGGGAGACCCAGTACTTC
TRBD1	TRBV15	TRBJ1-5	CATSRTGSYQPQHF	TGTGCCACCAGCCGGACAGGGAGCTATCAGCCCCAGCATTTT
.	TRBV29-1	TRBJ1-2	CSVDMWAGPYYGYTF	TGCAGCGTTGATATGTGGGCAGGGCCGTACTATGGCTACACCTTC
.	TRBV19	TRBJ1-4	CASSIQINEKLFF	TGTGCCAGTAGTATCCAGATAAATGAAAAACTGTTTTTT
TRBD1	TRBV4-1	TRBJ2-5	CASSHRTGTGPETQYF	TGCGCCAGCAGCCACCGAACCGGGACAGGGCCGGAGACCCAGTACTTC
.	TRBV7-2	TRBJ2-7	CASSLTLTGIYEQYF	TGTGCCAGCAGCTTAACCCTAACAGGGATCTACGAGCAGTACTTC
TRBD1	TRBV7-9	TRBJ1-5	CASSLGQGALNQPQHF	TGTGCCAGCAGCTTGGGACAGGGGGCCCTCAATCAGCCCCAGCATTTT
.	TRBV5-4	TRBJ1-4	CASSTRGRGANEKLFF	TGTGCCAGCAGCACGCGGGGGCGCGGAGCTAATGAAAAACTGTTTTTT
.	TRBV4-1	TRBJ2-3	CASSPYEGVTDTQYF	TGCGCCAGCAGCCCCTACGAGGGAGTGACAGATACGCAGTATTTT
.	TRBV7-3	TRBJ1-1	CASSLIGSGNTEAFF	TGTGCCAGCAGCTTAATAGGTTCGGGTAACACTGAAGCTTTCTTT
TRBD2	TRBV4-3	TRBJ2-7	CASSQEPGRAYEQYF	TGCGCCAGCAGCCAAGAACCCGGGAGGGCATACGAGCAGTACTTC
.	TRBV2	TRBJ1-1	CASRRTDSSPWGFF	TGTGCCAGCAGACGGACAGATTCATCTCCTTGGGGTTTCTTT
.	TRBV29-1	TRBJ1-4	CSVRGNEKLFF	TGCAGCGTTAGGGGAAATGAAAAACTGTTTTTT
TRBD1	TRBV2	TRBJ1-5	CASGTTGPNQPQHF	TGTGCCAGCGGGACGACAGGGCCAAATCAGCCCCAGCATTTT
.	TRBV5-1	TRBJ1-2	CASSLGAGSGYTF	TGCGCCAGCAGCTTGGGCGCTGGTTCTGGCTACACCTTC
TRBD1	TRBV15	TRBJ2-7	CATSLEAGGQPYEQYF	TGTGCCACCAGCCTAGAGGCAGGGGGTCAACCCTACGAGCAGTACTTC
.	TRBV19	TRBJ2-7	CASSRGTYEQYF	TGTGCCAGTAGTAGAGGAACCTACGAGCAGTACTTC
TRBD1	TRBV27	TRBJ1-1	CASSFLGTGVTEAFF	TGTGCCAGCAGTTTCCTAGGGACAGGGGTGACTGAAGCTTTCTTT
.	TRBV10-3	TRBJ2-7	CAVGLNQDEQYF	TGTGCCGTCGGACTGAACCAGGACGAGCAGTACTTC
.	TRBV28	TRBJ1-1	CATSVTNTEAFF	TGTGCTACCAGCGTAACGAACACTGAAGCTTTCTTT
.	TRBV5-1	TRBJ2-3	CASSLMGPSTDTQYF	TGCGCCAGCAGCTTGATGGGCCCCAGCACAGATACGCAGTATTTT
.	TRBV7-2	TRBJ2-7	CASSPSAYEQYF	TGTGCCAGCAGCCCTTCGGCCTACGAGCAGTACTTC
TRBD1	TRBV28	TRBJ2-5	CASSLNAGGQETQYF	TGTGCCAGCAGTCTTAACGCAGGGGGACAAGAGACCCAGTACTTC
TRBD1	TRBV7-9	TRBJ1-1	CASSFILRQGAPEAFF	TGTGCCAGCAGCTTTATTTTGAGACAGGGGGCACCTGAAGCTTTCTTT
.	TRBV10-3	TRBJ1-1	CAISVQMNTEAFF	TGTGCCATCAGCGTACAGATGAACACTGAAGCTTTCTTT
TRBD1	TRBV28	TRBJ2-7	CASSGTGKLTYEQYF	TGTGCCAGCAGCGGGACAGGGAAGTTAACCTACGAGCAGTACTTC
.	TRBV25-1	TRBJ1-2	CASSDVLSGYTF	TGTGCCAGCAGTGATGTACTCTCCGGCTACACCTTC
.	TRBV14	TRBJ2-7	CASSQRVYEQYF	TGTGCCAGCAGCCAACGGGTTTACGAGCAGTACTTC
TRBD1	TRBV28	TRBJ2-1	CASRPGTGTYNEQFF	TGTGCCAGCAGACCCGGGACAGGGACCTACAATGAGCAGTTCTTC
.	TRBV2	TRBJ2-5	CASRWGEKETQYF	TGTGCCAGCAGATGGGGAGAAAAAGAGACCCAGTACTTC
TRBD2	TRBV5-6	TRBJ2-7	CASSLAGLTYEQYF	TGTGCCAGCAGCTTGGCGGGACTAACCTACGAGCAGTACTTC
TRBD2	TRBV27	TRBJ2-3	CASSSTGTSGADTQYF	TGTGCCAGCAGTTCGACGGGGACTAGCGGAGCAGATACGCAGTATTTT
TRBD1	TRBV28	TRBJ2-7	CASSSTGGQPIPLYEQYF	TGTGCCAGCAGCTCGACAGGGGGACAACCCATCCCCCTTTACGAGCAGTACTTC
TRBD2	TRBV5-4	TRBJ2-5	CASSLEGLARETQYF	TGTGCCAGCAGCTTGGAGGGACTAGCAAGGGAGACCCAGTACTTC
.	TRBV29-1	TRBJ1-4	CSVLVEKLFF	TGCAGCGTCCTTGTTGAAAAACTGTTTTTT
.	TRBV28	TRBJ2-7	CASSYARDMSYEQYF	TGTGCCAGCAGTTACGCCCGAGACATGAGTTACGAGCAGTACTTC
.	TRBV7-8	TRBJ1-2	CASSPPGGYGYTF	TGTGCCAGCAGTCCCCCTGGAGGCTATGGCTACACCTTC
.	TRBV10-3	TRBJ2-5	CAISGPQTGGGGQETQYF	TGTGCCATCAGCGGGCCCCAAACGGGTGGTGGCGGGCAAGAGACCCAGTACTTC
.	TRBV5-6	TRBJ2-5	CASSTTGLGQETQYF	TGTGCCAGCAGCACCACAGGGTTAGGCCAAGAGACCCAGTACTTC
TRBD1	TRBV25-1	TRBJ2-2	CASSESGTGGGELFF	TGTGCCAGCAGTGAATCTGGGACAGGCGGCGGGGAGCTGTTTTTT
.	TRBV7-2	TRBJ2-7	CASSLLRDEQYF	TGTGCCAGCAGCCTCCTGCGGGACGAGCAGTACTTC
TRBD1	TRBV18	TRBJ2-7	CASSPDRVYEQYF	TGTGCCAGCTCACCCGACAGGGTCTACGAGCAGTACTTC
TRBD1	TRBV7-9	TRBJ2-2	CASSPTQGKSTGELFF	TGTGCCAGCAGCCCAACACAGGGGAAAAGTACCGGGGAGCTGTTTTTT
.	TRBV6-6	TRBJ1-4	CASTPGTGGEKLFF	TGTGCCAGCACTCCAGGGACGGGGGGCGAAAAACTGTTTTTT
TRBD2	TRBV5-1	TRBJ2-3	CASRTSGITDTQYF	TGCGCCAGCAGGACTAGCGGGATTACAGATACGCAGTATTTT